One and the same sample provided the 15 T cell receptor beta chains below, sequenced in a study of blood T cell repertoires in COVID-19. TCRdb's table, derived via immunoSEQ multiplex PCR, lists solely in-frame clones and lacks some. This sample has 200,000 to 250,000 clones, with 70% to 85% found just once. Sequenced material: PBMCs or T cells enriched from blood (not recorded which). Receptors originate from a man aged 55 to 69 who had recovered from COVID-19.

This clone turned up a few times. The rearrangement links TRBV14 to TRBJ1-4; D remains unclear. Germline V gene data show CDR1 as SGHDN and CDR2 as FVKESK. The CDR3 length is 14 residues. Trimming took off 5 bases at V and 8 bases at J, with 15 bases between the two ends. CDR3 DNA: TGTGCCAGCAGCTCGACGCGAGGGTTGGAAAAACTGTTTTTT. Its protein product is CASSSTRGLEKLFF.

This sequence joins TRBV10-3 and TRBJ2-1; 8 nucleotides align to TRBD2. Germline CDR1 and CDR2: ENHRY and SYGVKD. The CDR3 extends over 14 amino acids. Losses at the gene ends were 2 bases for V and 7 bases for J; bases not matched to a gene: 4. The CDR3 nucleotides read TGTGCCATCAGTGAGGCGGGGGGTATGAATGAGCAGTTCTTC. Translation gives CAISEAGGMNEQFF.

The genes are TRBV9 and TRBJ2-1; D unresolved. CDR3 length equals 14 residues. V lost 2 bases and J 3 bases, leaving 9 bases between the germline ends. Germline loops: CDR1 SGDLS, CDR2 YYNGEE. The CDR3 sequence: CASSVNYHYNEQFF. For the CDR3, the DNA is TGTGCCAGCAGCGTTAACTACCACTACAATGAGCAGTTCTTC.

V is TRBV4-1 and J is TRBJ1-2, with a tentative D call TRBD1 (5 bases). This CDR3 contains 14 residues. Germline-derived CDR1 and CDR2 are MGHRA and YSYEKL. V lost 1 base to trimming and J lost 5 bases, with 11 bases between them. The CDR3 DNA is TGCGCCAGCAGCCAAGCAGACAGACAGTATGGCTACACCTTC. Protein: CASSQADRQYGYTF.

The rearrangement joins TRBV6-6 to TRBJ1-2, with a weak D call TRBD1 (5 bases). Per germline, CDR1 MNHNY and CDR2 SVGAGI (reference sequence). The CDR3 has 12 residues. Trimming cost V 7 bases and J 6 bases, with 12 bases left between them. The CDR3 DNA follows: TGTGCCAGCATGGGGGGGGAGGATGGCTACACCTTC. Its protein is CASMGGEDGYTF.

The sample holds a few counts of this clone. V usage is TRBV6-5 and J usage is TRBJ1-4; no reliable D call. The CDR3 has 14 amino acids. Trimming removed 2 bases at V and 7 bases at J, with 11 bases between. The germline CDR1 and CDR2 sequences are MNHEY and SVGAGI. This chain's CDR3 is CASSYQESGEKLFF. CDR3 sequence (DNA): TGTGCCAGCAGTTACCAGGAATCAGGTGAAAAACTGTTTTTT.

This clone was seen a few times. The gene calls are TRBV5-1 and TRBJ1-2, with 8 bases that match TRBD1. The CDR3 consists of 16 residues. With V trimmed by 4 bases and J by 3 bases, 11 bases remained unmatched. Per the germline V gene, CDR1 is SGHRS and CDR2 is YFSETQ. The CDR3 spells CASSRGQAVSDYGYTF. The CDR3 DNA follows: TGCGCCAGCAGCAGGGGACAGGCCGTGAGCGACTATGGCTACACCTTC. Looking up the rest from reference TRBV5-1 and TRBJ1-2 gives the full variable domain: KAGVTQTPRYLIKTRGQQVTLSCSPISGHRSVSWYQQTPGQGLQFLFEYFSETQRNKGNFPGRFSGRQFSNSRSEMNVSTLELGDSALYLCASSRGQAVSDYGYTFGSGTRLTVV.

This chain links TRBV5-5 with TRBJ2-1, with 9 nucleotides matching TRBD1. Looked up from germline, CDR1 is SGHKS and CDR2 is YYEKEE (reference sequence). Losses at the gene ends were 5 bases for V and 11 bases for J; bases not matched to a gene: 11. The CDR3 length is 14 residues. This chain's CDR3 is CASSRTGGEGQQFF. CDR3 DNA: TGTGCCAGCAGTCGAACAGGGGGCGAGGGGCAGCAGTTCTTC.

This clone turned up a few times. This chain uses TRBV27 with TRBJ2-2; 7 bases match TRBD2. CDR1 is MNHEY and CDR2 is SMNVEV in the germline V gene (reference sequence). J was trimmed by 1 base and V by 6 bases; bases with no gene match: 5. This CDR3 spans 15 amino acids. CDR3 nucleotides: TGTGCCAGCAGCCCTACTAGCGAGAACACCGGGGAGCTGTTTTTT. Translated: CASSPTSENTGELFF.

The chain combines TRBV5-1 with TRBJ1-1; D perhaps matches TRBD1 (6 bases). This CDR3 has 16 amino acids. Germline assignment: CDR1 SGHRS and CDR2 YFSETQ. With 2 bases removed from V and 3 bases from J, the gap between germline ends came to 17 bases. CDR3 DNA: TGCGCCAGCAGCTTATGGGGGGGGGCCGATCACACTGAAGCTTTCTTT. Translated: CASSLWGGADHTEAFF. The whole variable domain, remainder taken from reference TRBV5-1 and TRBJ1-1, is KAGVTQTPRYLIKTRGQQVTLSCSPISGHRSVSWYQQTPGQGLQFLFEYFSETQRNKGNFPGRFSGRQFSNSRSEMNVSTLELGDSALYLCASSLWGGADHTEAFFGQGTRLTVV.

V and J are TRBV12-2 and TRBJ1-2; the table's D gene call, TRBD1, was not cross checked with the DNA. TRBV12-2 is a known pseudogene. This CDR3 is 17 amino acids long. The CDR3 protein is CASRLGRQGARLYGYTF. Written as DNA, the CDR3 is TGTGCAAGTCGCTTAGGCCGACAGGGCGCTAGGCTCTATGGCTACACCTTC.

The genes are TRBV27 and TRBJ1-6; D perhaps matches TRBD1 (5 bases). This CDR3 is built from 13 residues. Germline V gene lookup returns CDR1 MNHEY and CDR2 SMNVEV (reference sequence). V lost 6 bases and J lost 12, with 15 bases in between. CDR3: CASRDTNLVPLHF. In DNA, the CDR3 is TGTGCCAGCAGGGACACTAATTTAGTACCCCTCCACTTT.

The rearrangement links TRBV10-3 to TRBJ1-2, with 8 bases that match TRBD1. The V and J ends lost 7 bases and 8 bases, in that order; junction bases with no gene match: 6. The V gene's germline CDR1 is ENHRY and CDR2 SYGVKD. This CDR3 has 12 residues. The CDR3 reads CAITGQGRGYTF. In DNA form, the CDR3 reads TGTGCCATCACCGGACAGGGAAGAGGCTACACCTTC.

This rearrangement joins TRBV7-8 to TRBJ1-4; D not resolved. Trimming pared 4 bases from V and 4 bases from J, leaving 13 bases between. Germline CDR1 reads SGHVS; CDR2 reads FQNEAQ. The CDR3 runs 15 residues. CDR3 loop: CASSSRAGSNEKLFF. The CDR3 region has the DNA TGTGCCAGCAGCTCCCGGGCGGGGAGTAATGAAAAACTGTTTTTT.

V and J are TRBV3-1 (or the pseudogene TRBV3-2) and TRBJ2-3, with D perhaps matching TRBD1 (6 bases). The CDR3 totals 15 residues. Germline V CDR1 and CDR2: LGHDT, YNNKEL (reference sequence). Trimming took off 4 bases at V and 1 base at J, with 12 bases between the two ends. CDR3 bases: TGTGCCAGCAGCCCGGGACACCAGCGCACAGATACGCAGTATTTT. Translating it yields CASSPGHQRTDTQYF.